The source of this TCR beta chain is a study of blood T cell repertoires in COVID-19. Libraries were prepared by immunoSEQ multiplex PCR; TCRdb keeps only in-frame clonotypes and omits some of them. The sample has some 260,000 clones, 70% to 80% seen once; the top ten hold over 3%. V was clipped by 6 bases and J by 5 bases, with 16 bases between them. CDR1 and CDR2 (germline): ENHRY, SYGVKD. This CDR3 comprises 14 residues. The chain couples TRBV10-3 to TRBJ1-1, with D possibly being TRBD1 (6 bases). The source of this sequence is a woman older than 75 with acute or convalescent COVID-19. Sample: peripheral blood. The CDR3 bases are TGTGCCATCAGCTTACAGGGAGAGGTGACTGAAGCTTTCTTT. The encoded protein is CAISLQGEVTEAFF.